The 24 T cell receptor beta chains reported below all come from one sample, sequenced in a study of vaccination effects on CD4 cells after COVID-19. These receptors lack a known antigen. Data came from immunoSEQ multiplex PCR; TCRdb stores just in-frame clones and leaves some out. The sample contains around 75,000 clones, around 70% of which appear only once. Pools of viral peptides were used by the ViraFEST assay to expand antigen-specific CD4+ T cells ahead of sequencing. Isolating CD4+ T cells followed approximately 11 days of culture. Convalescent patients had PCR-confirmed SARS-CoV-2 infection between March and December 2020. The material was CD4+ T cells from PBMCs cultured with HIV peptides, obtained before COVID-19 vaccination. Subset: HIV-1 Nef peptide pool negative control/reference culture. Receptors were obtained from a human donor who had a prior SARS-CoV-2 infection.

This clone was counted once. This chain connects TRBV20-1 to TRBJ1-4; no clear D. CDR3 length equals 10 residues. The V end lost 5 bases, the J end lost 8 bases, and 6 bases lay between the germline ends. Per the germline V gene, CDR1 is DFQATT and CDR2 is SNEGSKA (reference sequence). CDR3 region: CSAPQEKLFF. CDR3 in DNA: TGCAGTGCTCCTCAGGAAAAACTGTTTTTT.

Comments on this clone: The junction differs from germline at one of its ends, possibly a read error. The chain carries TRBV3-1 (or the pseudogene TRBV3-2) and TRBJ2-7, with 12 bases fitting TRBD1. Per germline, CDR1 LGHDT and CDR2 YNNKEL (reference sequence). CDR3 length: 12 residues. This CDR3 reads CASSQLGQGANF. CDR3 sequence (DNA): TGTGCCAGCAGCCAACTGGGACAGGGGGCAAACTTC.

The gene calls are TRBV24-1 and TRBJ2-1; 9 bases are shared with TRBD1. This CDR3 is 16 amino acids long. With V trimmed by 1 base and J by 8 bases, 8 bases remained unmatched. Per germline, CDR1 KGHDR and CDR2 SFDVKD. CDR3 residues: CATSDFWGTGFDEQFF. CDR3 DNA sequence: TGTGCCACCAGTGATTTTTGGGGGACAGGGTTTGATGAGCAGTTCTTC.

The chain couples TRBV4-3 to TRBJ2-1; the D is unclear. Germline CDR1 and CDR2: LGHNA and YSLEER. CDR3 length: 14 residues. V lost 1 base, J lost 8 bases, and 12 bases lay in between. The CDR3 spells CASSQGSSIYEQFF. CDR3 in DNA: TGCGCCAGCAGCCAAGGTTCGAGCATCTATGAGCAGTTCTTC.

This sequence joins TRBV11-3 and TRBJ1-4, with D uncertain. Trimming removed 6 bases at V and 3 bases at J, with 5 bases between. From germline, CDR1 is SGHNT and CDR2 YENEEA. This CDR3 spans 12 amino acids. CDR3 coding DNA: TGTGCCAGCAGTAATTCTAATGAAAAACTGTTTTTT. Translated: CASSNSNEKLFF.

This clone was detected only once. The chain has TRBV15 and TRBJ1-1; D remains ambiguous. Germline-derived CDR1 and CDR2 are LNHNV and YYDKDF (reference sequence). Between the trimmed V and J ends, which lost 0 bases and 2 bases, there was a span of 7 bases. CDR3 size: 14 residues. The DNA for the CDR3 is TGTGCCACCAGCAGAGATGAGTTAAACACTGAAGCTTTCTTT. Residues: CATSRDELNTEAFF.

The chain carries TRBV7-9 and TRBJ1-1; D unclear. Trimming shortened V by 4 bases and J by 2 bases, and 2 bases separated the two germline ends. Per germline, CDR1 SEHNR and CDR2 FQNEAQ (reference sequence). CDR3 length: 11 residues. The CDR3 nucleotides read TGTGCCAGCAGCTCTAACACTGAAGCTTTCTTT. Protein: CASSSNTEAFF.

This chain's CDR3 is CASSYSVPRVNTEAFF. DNA of the CDR3: TGTGCCAGCAGTTACTCGGTTCCGAGGGTTAACACTGAAGCTTTCTTT. The rearrangement links TRBV6-5 to TRBJ1-1; the D is unclear. V lost 0 bases to trimming and J lost 2 bases, with 13 bases between them. Germline assignment: CDR1 MNHEY and CDR2 SVGAGI. The CDR3 sequence is 16 residues long.

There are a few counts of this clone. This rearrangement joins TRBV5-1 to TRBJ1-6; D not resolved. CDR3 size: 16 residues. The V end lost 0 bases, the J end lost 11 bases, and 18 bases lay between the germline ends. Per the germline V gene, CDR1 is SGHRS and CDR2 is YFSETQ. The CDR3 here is CASSLDQVGSGAPLHF. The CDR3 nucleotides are TGCGCCAGCAGCTTGGACCAGGTGGGAAGCGGAGCACCCCTCCACTTT.

Written as DNA, the CDR3 is TGTGCCAGCAGCCTTGACACCCTTTCCCTGGAGCAGTACTTC. This translates into CASSLDTLSLEQYF. The chain combines TRBV9 with TRBJ2-7; unclear D gene. In germline, CDR1 is SGDLS, CDR2 YYNGEE. The CDR3 sequence is 14 residues long. V gave up 4 bases and J gave up 7 bases, with 18 bases separating them. Full variable domain (missing parts from reference TRBV9 and TRBJ2-7): DSGVTQTPKHLITATGQRVTLRCSPRSGDLSVYWYQQSLDQGLQFLIQYYNGEERAKGNILERFSAQQFPDLHSELNLSSLELGDSALYFCASSLDTLSLEQYFGPGTRLTVT.

Here the CDR3 reads CASSTRTTGDQPQHF. CDR3 sequence (DNA): TGTGCCAGTAGTACAAGAACAACAGGGGATCAGCCCCAGCATTTT. The genes are TRBV19 and TRBJ1-5, with TRBD1 identical over 7 bases. From germline, CDR1 is LNHDA and CDR2 SQIVND (reference sequence). Trimming removed 4 bases from V and 5 bases from J; junction bases left unmatched: 8. The CDR3 has 15 amino acids.

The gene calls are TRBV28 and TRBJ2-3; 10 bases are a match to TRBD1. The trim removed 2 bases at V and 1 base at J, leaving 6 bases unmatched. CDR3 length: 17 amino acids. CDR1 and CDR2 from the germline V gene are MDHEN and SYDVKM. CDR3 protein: CASSLIDGTGGTDTQYF. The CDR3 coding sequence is TGTGCCAGCAGTTTAATAGACGGGACAGGGGGCACAGATACGCAGTATTTT.

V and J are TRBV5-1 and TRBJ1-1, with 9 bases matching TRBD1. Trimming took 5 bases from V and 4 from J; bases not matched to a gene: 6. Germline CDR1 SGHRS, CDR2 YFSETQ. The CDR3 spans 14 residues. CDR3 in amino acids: CASRTTGGGTEAFF. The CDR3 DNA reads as TGCGCCAGCAGAACGACAGGGGGGGGCACTGAAGCTTTCTTT.

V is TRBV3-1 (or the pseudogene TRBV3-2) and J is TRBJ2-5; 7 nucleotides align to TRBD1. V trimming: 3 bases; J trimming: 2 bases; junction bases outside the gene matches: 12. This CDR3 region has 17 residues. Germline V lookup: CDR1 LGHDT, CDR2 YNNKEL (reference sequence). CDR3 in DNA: TGTGCCAGCAGCCACCGCCTGGGGACAGCGGAACAAGAGACCCAGTACTTC. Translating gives CASSHRLGTAEQETQYF.

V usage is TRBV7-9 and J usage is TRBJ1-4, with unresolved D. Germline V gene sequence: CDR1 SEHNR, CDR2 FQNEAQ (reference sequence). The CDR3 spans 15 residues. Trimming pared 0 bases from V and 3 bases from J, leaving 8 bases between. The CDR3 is CASSLAPGPNEKLFF. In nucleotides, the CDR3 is TGTGCCAGCAGCTTAGCGCCCGGGCCTAATGAAAAACTGTTTTTT.

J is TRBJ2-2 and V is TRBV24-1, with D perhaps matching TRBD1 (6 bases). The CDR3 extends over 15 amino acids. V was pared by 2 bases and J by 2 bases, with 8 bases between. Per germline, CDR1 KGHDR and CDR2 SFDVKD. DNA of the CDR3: TGTGCCACCAGTGATTCGGGACATAACACCGGGGAGCTGTTTTTT. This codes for CATSDSGHNTGELFF.

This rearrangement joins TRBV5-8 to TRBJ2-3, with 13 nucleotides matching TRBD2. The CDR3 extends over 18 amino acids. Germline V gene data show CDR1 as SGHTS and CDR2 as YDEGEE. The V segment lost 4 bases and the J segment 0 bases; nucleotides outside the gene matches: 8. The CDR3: CASSQGLAGIASTDTQYF. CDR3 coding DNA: TGTGCCAGCAGCCAGGGACTAGCGGGAATCGCTAGCACAGATACGCAGTATTTT.

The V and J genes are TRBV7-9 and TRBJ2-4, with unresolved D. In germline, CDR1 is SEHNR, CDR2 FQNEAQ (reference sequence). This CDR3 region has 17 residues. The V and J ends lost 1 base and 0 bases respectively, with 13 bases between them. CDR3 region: CASSLGISQLAKNIQYF. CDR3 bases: TGTGCCAGCAGCTTAGGGATCTCGCAGCTAGCCAAAAACATTCAGTACTTC. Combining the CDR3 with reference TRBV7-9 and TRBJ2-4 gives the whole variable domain DTGVSQNPRHKITKRGQNVTFRCDPISEHNRLYWYRQTLGQGPEFLTYFQNEAQLEKSRLLSDRFSAERPKGSFSTLEIQRTEQGDSAMYLCASSLGISQLAKNIQYFGAGTRLSVL.

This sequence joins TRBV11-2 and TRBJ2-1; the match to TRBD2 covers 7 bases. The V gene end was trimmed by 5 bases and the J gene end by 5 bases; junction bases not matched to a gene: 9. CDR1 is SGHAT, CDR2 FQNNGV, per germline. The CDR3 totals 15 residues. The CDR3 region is CASSPRGSGDNEQFF. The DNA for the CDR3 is TGTGCCAGCAGCCCCCGGGGGAGCGGGGACAATGAGCAGTTCTTC.

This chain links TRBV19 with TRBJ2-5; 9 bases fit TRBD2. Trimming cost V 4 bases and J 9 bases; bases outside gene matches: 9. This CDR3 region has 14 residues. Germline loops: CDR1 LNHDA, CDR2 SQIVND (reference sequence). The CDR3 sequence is CASSNSGGPGSQYF. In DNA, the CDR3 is TGTGCCAGTAGTAATAGCGGGGGACCCGGGTCCCAGTACTTC.

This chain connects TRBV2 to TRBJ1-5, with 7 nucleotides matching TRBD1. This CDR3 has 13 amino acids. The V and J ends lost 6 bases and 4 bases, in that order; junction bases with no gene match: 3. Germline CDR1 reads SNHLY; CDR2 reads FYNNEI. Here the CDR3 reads CASRGDRNQPQHF. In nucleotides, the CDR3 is TGTGCCAGCAGGGGGGACAGAAATCAGCCCCAGCATTTT.

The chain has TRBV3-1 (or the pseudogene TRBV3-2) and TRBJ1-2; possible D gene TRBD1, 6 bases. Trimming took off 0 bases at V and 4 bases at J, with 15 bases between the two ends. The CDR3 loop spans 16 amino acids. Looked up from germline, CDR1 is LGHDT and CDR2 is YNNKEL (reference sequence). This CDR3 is CASSQELGQLIYGYTF. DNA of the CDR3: TGTGCCAGCAGCCAAGAACTAGGACAGCTAATCTATGGCTACACCTTC.

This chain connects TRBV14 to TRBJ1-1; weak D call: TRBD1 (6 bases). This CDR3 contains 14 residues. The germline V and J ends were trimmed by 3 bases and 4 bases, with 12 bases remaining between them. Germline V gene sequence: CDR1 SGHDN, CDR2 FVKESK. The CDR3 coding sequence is TGTGCCAGCAGCCAGCAACAGGGAGGCACTGAAGCTTTCTTT. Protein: CASSQQQGGTEAFF.

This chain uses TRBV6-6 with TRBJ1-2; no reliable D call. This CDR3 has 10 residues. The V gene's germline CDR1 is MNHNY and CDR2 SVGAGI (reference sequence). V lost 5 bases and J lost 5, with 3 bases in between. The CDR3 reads CASSAYGYTF. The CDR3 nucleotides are TGTGCCAGCAGTGCGTATGGCTACACCTTC.